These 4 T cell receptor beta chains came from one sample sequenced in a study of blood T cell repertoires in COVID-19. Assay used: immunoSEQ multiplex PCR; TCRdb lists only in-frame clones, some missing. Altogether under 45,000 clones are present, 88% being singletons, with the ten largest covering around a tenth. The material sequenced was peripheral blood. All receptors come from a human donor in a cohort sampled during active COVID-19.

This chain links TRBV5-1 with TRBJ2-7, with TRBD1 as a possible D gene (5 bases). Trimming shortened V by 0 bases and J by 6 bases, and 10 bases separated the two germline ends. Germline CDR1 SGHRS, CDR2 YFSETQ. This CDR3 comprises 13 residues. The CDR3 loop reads CASSLGQPSEQYF. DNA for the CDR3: TGCGCCAGCAGCTTGGGACAGCCTTCCGAGCAGTACTTC.

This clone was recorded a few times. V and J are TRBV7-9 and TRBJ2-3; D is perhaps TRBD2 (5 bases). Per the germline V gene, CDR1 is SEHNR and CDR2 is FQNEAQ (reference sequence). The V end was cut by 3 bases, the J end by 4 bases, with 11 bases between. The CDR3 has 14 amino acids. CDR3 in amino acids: CASSFGGFADTQYF. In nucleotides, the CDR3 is TGTGCCAGCAGCTTTGGCGGGTTTGCAGATACGCAGTATTTT.

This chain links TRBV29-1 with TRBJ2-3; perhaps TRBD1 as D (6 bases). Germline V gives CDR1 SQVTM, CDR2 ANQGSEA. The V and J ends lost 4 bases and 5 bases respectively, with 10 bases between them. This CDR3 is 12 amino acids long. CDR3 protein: CSVVQGGDTQYF. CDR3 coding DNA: TGCAGCGTTGTACAGGGCGGAGATACGCAGTATTTT.

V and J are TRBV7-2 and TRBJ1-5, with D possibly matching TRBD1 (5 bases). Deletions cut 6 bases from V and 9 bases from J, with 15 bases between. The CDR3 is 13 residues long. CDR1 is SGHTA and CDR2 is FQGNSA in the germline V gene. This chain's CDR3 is CASRFSQQGPQHF. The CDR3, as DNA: TGTGCCAGCAGGTTCTCCCAGCAGGGGCCCCAGCATTTT.